The present entry profiles one TCR beta chain with its context. The antigen is undetermined. This record comes from a study of monozygotic twins with inflammatory bowel disease. The CDR3 consists of 13 residues. The germline V gene encodes CDR1 SGHRS and CDR2 YFSETQ. Nested PCRs (about 17 and 10 cycles, two total) were applied to TCRalpha and TCRbeta cDNA. Each CDR3 protein gets one entry in TCRdb, which reprocessed the 5' RACE reads and gives no DNA. This sample lists approximately 400,000 distinct CDR3 sequences; its ten largest clones have 2.6%. Study-wide results and caveats: There were differing immunosuppressive treatments, which may have added variability to patient repertoires. Twins with IBD were found to have lower TCRbeta diversity (inverse Simpson) than healthy co-twins. Especially where disease activity was present, IBD patients had fewer clonotypes in common with others than healthy twins did.

The receptor comes from a human donor with ulcerative colitis or Crohn's disease, or a healthy co-twin of an affected twin (not recorded which). This chain links TRBV5-1 with TRBJ2-7. The specimen sequenced was blood. The CDR3 protein is CASSWAGVDEQYF.